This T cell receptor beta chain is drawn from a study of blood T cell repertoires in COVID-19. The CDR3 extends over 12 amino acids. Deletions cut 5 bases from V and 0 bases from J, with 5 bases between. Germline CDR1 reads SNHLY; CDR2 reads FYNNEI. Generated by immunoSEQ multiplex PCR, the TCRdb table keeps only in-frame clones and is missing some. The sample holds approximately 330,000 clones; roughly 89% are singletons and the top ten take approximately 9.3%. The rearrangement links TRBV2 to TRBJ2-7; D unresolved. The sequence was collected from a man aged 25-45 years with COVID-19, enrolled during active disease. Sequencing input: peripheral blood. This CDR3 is CASSQDSYEQYF. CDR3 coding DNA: TGTGCCAGCAGTCAGGACTCCTACGAGCAGTACTTC.